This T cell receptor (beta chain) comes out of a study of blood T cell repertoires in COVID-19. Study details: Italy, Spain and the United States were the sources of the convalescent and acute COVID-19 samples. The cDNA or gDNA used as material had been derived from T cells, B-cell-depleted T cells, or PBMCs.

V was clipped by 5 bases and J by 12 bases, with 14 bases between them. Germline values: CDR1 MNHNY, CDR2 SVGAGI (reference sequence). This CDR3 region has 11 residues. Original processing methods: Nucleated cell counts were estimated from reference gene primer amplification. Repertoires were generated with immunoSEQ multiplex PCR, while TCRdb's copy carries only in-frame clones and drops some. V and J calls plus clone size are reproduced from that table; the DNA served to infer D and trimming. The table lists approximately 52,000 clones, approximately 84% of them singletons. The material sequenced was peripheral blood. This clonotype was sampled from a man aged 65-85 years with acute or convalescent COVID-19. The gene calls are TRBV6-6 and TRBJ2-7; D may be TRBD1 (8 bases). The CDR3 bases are TGTGCCAGCAGTCCGCACAGGGGGGGGTACTTC. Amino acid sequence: CASSPHRGGYF.